One sample yielded the 28 T cell receptor beta chains listed below, sequenced in a study of blood T cell repertoires in COVID-19. The protocol was immunoSEQ multiplex PCR, while the TCRdb copy is restricted to in-frame clones and leaves out a portion. The table includes 360,000 or so clones, 90% detected once. Material for sequencing was peripheral blood. All receptors come from a man between 18 and 29 years old with active or convalescent COVID-19.

Concerning this clone itself: Other nucleotide sequences from this sample produce the same CDR3. This chain connects TRBV5-1 to TRBJ2-7, with 8 nucleotides matching TRBD1. From germline, CDR1 is SGHRS and CDR2 YFSETQ. The CDR3 consists of 14 residues. Trimming took 2 bases from V and 2 from J; bases not matched to a gene: 3. CDR3 loop: CASSLGTGAYEQYF. The DNA for the CDR3 is TGCGCCAGCAGCTTAGGGACAGGAGCCTACGAGCAGTACTTC.

The chain recombines TRBV28 with TRBJ1-1; D is unclear. Looked up from germline, CDR1 is MDHEN and CDR2 is SYDVKM. Trimming removed 6 bases at V and 8 bases at J, with 16 bases between. The CDR3 runs 13 residues. This CDR3 reads CASSPRFQREAFF. The DNA for the CDR3 is TGTGCCAGCAGCCCTAGATTTCAGCGAGAAGCTTTCTTT. The full variable domain, completed using reference TRBV28 and TRBJ1-1, is DVKVTQSSRYLVKRTGEKVFLECVQDMDHENMFWYRQDPGLGLRLIYFSYDVKMKEKGDIPEGYSVSREKKERFSLILESASTNQTSMYLCASSPRFQREAFFGQGTRLTVV.

The chain is built from TRBV7-2 and TRBJ2-5, with 8 positions matching TRBD1. Germline CDR1 is SGHTA and CDR2 is FQGNSA. The junction had 12 bases not matched to a gene; V was cut back by 5 bases and J by 7 bases. This CDR3 comprises 15 residues. The CDR3 reads CASSPDRVGVGTQYF. DNA for the CDR3: TGTGCCAGCAGCCCGGACAGGGTGGGGGTAGGGACCCAGTACTTC.

The rearrangement links TRBV29-1 to TRBJ1-1; 7 positions agree with TRBD1. The CDR3 is made up of 13 amino acids. Per the germline V gene, CDR1 is SQVTM and CDR2 is ANQGSEA. Trimming at V came to 7 bases and at J to 1 base, leaving 6 bases not matched to a gene. In DNA, the CDR3 is TGCAGCGCACCTAGACAGGGGAACACTGAAGCTTTCTTT. It encodes CSAPRQGNTEAFF. Full variable domain (missing parts from reference TRBV29-1 and TRBJ1-1): SAVISQKPSRDICQRGTSLTIQCQVDSQVTMMFWYRQQPGQSLTLIATANQGSEATYESGFVIDKFPISRPNLTFSTLTVSNMSPEDSSIYLCSAPRQGNTEAFFGQGTRLTVV.

The genes are TRBV28 and TRBJ1-5; 8 nucleotides line up with TRBD1. Per the germline V gene, CDR1 is MDHEN and CDR2 is SYDVKM. The CDR3 contains 14 residues. The V segment lost 6 bases and the J segment 3 bases; nucleotides outside the gene matches: 4. The CDR3 DNA follows: TGTGCCAGCAGCCGGGACAGGTTCAATCAGCCCCAGCATTTT. This translates into CASSRDRFNQPQHF. Combining the CDR3 with reference TRBV28 and TRBJ1-5 gives the whole variable domain DVKVTQSSRYLVKRTGEKVFLECVQDMDHENMFWYRQDPGLGLRLIYFSYDVKMKEKGDIPEGYSVSREKKERFSLILESASTNQTSMYLCASSRDRFNQPQHFGDGTRLSIL.

The rearrangement joins TRBV27 to TRBJ2-7; 8 nucleotides match TRBD2. CDR1 and CDR2 (germline): MNHEY, SMNVEV (reference sequence). V was pared by 5 bases and J by 2 bases, with 8 bases of the junction left unmatched. The CDR3 is 15 amino acids. The CDR3 loop reads CASSHSGGETYEQYF. DNA of the CDR3: TGTGCCAGCAGTCACTCGGGGGGGGAAACCTACGAGCAGTACTTC.

J is TRBJ1-3 and V is TRBV18; tentative D call: TRBD1 (6 bases). The CDR3 spans 19 residues. Germline values: CDR1 KGHSH, CDR2 LQKENI. Trimming removed 3 bases from V and 1 base from J, with 22 bases in between. The CDR3 DNA reads as TGTGCCAGCTCACCGCCTTACAGGGTGGCTTCCTATTCTGGAAACACCATATATTTT. Translation gives CASSPPYRVASYSGNTIYF.

The genes are TRBV4-3 and TRBJ1-4; unclear D gene. Per the germline V gene, CDR1 is LGHNA and CDR2 is YSLEER. The CDR3 runs to 15 residues. V lost 0 bases and J 6 bases, leaving 11 bases between the germline ends. CDR3 DNA: TGCGCCAGCAGCCAAGAAATTTCGGGATATGAAAAACTGTTTTTT. Protein: CASSQEISGYEKLFF.

CDR3 in DNA: TGTGCCAGCAGCCTAAGACATGGAGAGACCCAGTACTTC. It yields the protein CASSLRHGETQYF. V is TRBV5-8 and J is TRBJ2-5, with unresolved D. CDR3 length: 13 residues. CDR1 and CDR2 (germline): SGHTS, YDEGEE. V was pared by 4 bases and J by 4 bases, with 11 bases between. Looking up the rest from reference TRBV5-8 and TRBJ2-5 gives the full variable domain: EAGVTQSPTHLIKTRGQQATLRCSPISGHTSVYWYQQALGLGLQFLLWYDEGEERNRGNFPPRFSGRQFPNYSSELNVNALELEDSALYLCASSLRHGETQYFGPGTRLLVL.

The rearrangement joins TRBV28 to TRBJ1-5, with a tentative D call TRBD1 (5 bases). The CDR3 length is 15 residues. CDR1 is MDHEN, CDR2 SYDVKM, per germline. V was cut by 6 bases and J by 4 bases, with 16 bases left in between. CDR3 DNA: TGTGCCAGCAGACCCCCCCGGGGGAGGAATCAGCCCCAGCATTTT. Translating it yields CASRPPRGRNQPQHF.

There are a few counts of this clone. The chain couples TRBV10-2 to TRBJ2-7, with a possible D match to TRBD2 (5 bases). The CDR3 spans 14 residues. Trimming shortened V by 3 bases and J by 0 bases, and 9 bases separated the two germline ends. Germline V CDR1 and CDR2: WSHSY, SAAADI. The chain's CDR3 is CASSEEGHSYEQYF. Here the CDR3 DNA reads TGCGCCAGCAGTGAAGAGGGTCACTCCTACGAGCAGTACTTC.

This chain joins TRBV5-1 and TRBJ1-4; 9 positions match TRBD1. The CDR3 contains 15 residues. CDR1 is SGHRS, CDR2 YFSETQ, per germline. The ends lost 3 bases at V and 4 bases at J; junction bases unmatched: 4. Here the CDR3 reads CASSYTGGRNEKLFF. The CDR3, as DNA: TGCGCCAGCAGCTATACAGGGGGCCGTAATGAAAAACTGTTTTTT.

The chain links TRBV18 to TRBJ1-2; 7 bases are shared with TRBD1. Germline CDR1 and CDR2: KGHSH and LQKENI. The CDR3 totals 14 residues. J gave up 1 base and V 5 bases, and 4 bases lay outside the gene matches. The CDR3 DNA sequence: TGTGCCAGCTCAGGGACAGCGATTAACTATGGCTACACCTTC. Its translation is CASSGTAINYGYTF. Filled out from reference TRBV18 and TRBJ1-2, the complete variable domain reads NAGVMQNPRHLVRRRGQEARLRCSPMKGHSHVYWYRQLPEEGLKFMVYLQKENIIDESGMPKERFSAEFPKEGPSILRIQQVVRGDSAAYFCASSGTAINYGYTFGSGTRLTVV.

V usage is TRBV2 and J usage is TRBJ1-3, with 9 bases identical to TRBD1. The J segment lost 7 bases and the V segment lost 8 bases, leaving 3 bases of the junction unmatched. The V gene's germline CDR1 is SNHLY and CDR2 FYNNEI. The CDR3 has 12 amino acids. This CDR3 is CASADRGNTIYF. CDR3 bases: TGTGCCAGCGCCGACAGGGGGAACACCATATATTTT.

The gene calls are TRBV7-2 and TRBJ2-4; TRBD1 might be the D (5 bases). CDR3 size: 14 residues. Germline assignment: CDR1 SGHTA and CDR2 FQGNSA. V shed 1 base and J shed 8 bases, with 12 bases lying between them. The CDR3 nucleotides read TGTGCCAGCAGCTTAGAGGCCAGGGTTGACATTCAGTACTTC. Translating gives CASSLEARVDIQYF. Full variable domain (rest looked up from reference TRBV7-2 and TRBJ2-4): GAGVSQSPSNKVTEKGKDVELRCDPISGHTALYWYRQSLGQGLEFLIYFQGNSAPDKSGLPSDRFSAERTGGSVSTLTIQRTQQEDSAVYLCASSLEARVDIQYFGAGTRLSVL.

This clone was detected once. V gene TRBV3-1 (or the pseudogene TRBV3-2) combines with J gene TRBJ1-4; TRBD1 matches 10 bases. The CDR3 sequence is 14 residues long. Germline loops: CDR1 LGHDT, CDR2 YNNKEL (reference sequence). The ends lost 4 bases at V and 9 bases at J; junction bases unmatched: 5. CDR3 in DNA: TGTGCCAGCAGCCCCGGGACAGGGGATCAAAAACTGTTTTTT. Its translation: CASSPGTGDQKLFF.

CDR3 residues: CASRRDSQNSPLHF. CDR3 DNA: TGTGCCAGCAGAAGGGACAGTCAAAATTCACCCCTCCACTTT. The rearrangement uses TRBV6-5 and TRBJ1-6; 7 nucleotides agree with TRBD1. This CDR3 contains 14 residues. Germline values: CDR1 MNHEY, CDR2 SVGAGI. The ends lost 6 bases at V and 7 bases at J; junction bases unmatched: 6.

The chain recombines TRBV4-2 with TRBJ2-1; 8 bases fit TRBD2. V lost 1 base and J lost 4; bases outside the gene matches: 6. The CDR3 covers 16 residues. CDR1 and CDR2 from the germline V gene are LGHNA and YNFKEQ. CDR3 loop: CASSQGVAGIYNEQFF. The DNA of the CDR3 is TGTGCCAGCAGCCAAGGTGTAGCGGGAATTTACAATGAGCAGTTCTTC.

This chain joins TRBV5-1 and TRBJ1-6; 10 bases map to TRBD1. The CDR3 runs 15 residues. Germline CDR1 is SGHRS and CDR2 is YFSETQ. J lost 7 bases, V lost 3 bases, and 4 bases had no gene match. CDR3 bases: TGCGCCAGCAGCTCGGGACAGGGGACAAATTCACCCCTCCACTTT. Amino acid sequence: CASSSGQGTNSPLHF.

The chain couples TRBV7-8 to TRBJ1-1; no clear D gene. Germline lookup yields CDR1 SGHVS and CDR2 FQNEAQ. With 1 base removed from V and 0 bases from J, the gap between germline ends came to 12 bases. The CDR3 consists of 16 residues. The CDR3 protein is CASSLDLPPMNTEAFF. In DNA form, the CDR3 reads TGTGCCAGCAGCTTAGACTTGCCACCCATGAACACTGAAGCTTTCTTT.

V is TRBV5-1 and J is TRBJ2-1; 10 nucleotides agree with TRBD2. This CDR3 is 15 amino acids long. The V segment lost 1 base and the J segment 5 bases; nucleotides outside the gene matches: 3. Germline values: CDR1 SGHRS, CDR2 YFSETQ. CDR3 region: CASSLFSGGHNEQFF. DNA for the CDR3: TGCGCCAGCAGCTTGTTTAGCGGGGGGCACAATGAGCAGTTCTTC.

The gene calls are TRBV12-3 or TRBV12-4 and TRBJ2-1; D is unclear. The CDR3 loop spans 12 amino acids. Trimming took 6 bases from V and 5 from J, leaving 8 bases between them. DNA of the CDR3: TGTGCCAGCAGCCAGTTGGACAATGAGCAGTTCTTC. Translating it yields CASSQLDNEQFF.

The rearrangement joins TRBV24-1 to TRBJ2-2; tentatively, D is TRBD1 (5 bases). Trimming shortened V by 8 bases and J by 5 bases, and 8 bases separated the two germline ends. The CDR3 length is 12 residues. The germline gives CDR1 KGHDR, CDR2 SFDVKD. Here the CDR3 DNA reads TGTGCCACCACCCAGGGTACCGGGGAGCTGTTTTTT. Translation: CATTQGTGELFF.

The chain combines TRBV6-5 with TRBJ2-1; TRBD2 aligns across 7 bases. The germline gives CDR1 MNHEY, CDR2 SVGAGI. This CDR3 spans 15 amino acids. The J segment lost 3 bases and the V segment lost 2 bases, leaving 4 bases of the junction unmatched. The CDR3 DNA follows: TGTGCCAGCAGTTACGGTACGGGGGGCTACAATGAGCAGTTCTTC. It encodes CASSYGTGGYNEQFF.

The chain recombines TRBV5-4 with TRBJ2-6; perhaps TRBD2 as D (7 bases). Germline CDR1 SGHNT, CDR2 YYREEE (reference sequence). The CDR3 consists of 19 residues. The germline V and J ends were trimmed by 7 bases and 0 bases, with 23 bases remaining between them. The CDR3: CASSTRGRGGRSGANVLTF. In DNA, the CDR3 is TGTGCCAGCTCTACCCGAGGAAGGGGGGGACGCTCTGGGGCCAACGTCCTGACTTTC.

This chain connects TRBV9 to TRBJ2-7, with D tentatively TRBD2 (5 bases). Germline V CDR1 and CDR2: SGDLS, YYNGEE. Deletions cut 3 bases from V and 4 bases from J, with 23 bases between. The CDR3 consists of 17 residues. The CDR3: CASSAPPWWTPLYEQYF. The CDR3 DNA sequence: TGTGCCAGCAGCGCCCCCCCTTGGTGGACTCCACTTTACGAGCAGTACTTC.

The chain recombines TRBV7-3 with TRBJ2-1, with D perhaps matching TRBD2 (5 bases). Germline V gives CDR1 SGHTA, CDR2 FQGTGA. This CDR3 contains 15 residues. V was shortened by 5 bases and J by 6 bases, with 17 bases between the two germline ends. CDR3 region: CASSPDGKRINEQFF. The DNA of the CDR3 is TGTGCCAGCAGCCCTGACGGGAAAAGGATCAATGAGCAGTTCTTC. The variable domain in full, with the rest retrieved from reference TRBV7-3 and TRBJ2-1, is GAGVSQTPSNKVTEKGKYVELRCDPISGHTALYWYRQSLGQGPEFLIYFQGTGAADDSGLPNDRFFAVRPEGSVSTLKIQRTERGDSAVYLCASSPDGKRINEQFFGPGTRLTVL.

This sequence joins TRBV6-5 and TRBJ2-7; perhaps TRBD1 as D (5 bases). The CDR3 loop spans 12 amino acids. V was shortened by 6 bases and J by 3 bases, with 9 bases between the two germline ends. The germline gives CDR1 MNHEY, CDR2 SVGAGI. The CDR3: CASSDSRYEQYF. CDR3 bases: TGTGCCAGCAGCGACAGCCGCTACGAGCAGTACTTC.